A selection of T cell receptor beta chains follows, all from one sample in a study of blood T cell repertoires in COVID-19. TCRdb's table, derived via immunoSEQ multiplex PCR, lists solely in-frame clones and lacks some. The table shows 190,000 or so clones, with 70% to 85% occurring only once. The sequenced material came from peripheral blood. The receptors were gathered from a human donor with acute or convalescent COVID-19. The donor label of this sample is uncertain. The conserved cysteine and the conserved F or W are not part of the CDR3 here. The listing skips clone size in some rows; elsewhere it reads once, few, many or a size class.

cdr3_aa | clone_size | j_call | v_call
ASSALGDNEQF | NA | TRBJ2-1 | TRBV2
SGGDRGPYEQY | NA | TRBJ2-7 | TRBV29-1
ASSEFSRANYGYT | NA | TRBJ1-2 | TRBV25-1
ATSDPGGTQPQH | NA | TRBJ1-5 | TRBV24-1
ALERTTGGEAF | NA | TRBJ1-1 | TRBV30
ASLGTGLSPLH | once | TRBJ1-6 | TRBV6-5
ASSSVVGAEAF | few | TRBJ1-1 | TRBV7-3
AWRLRARNTEAF | NA | TRBJ1-1 | TRBV30
ASSSGLNTGELF | few | TRBJ2-2 | TRBV7-3
ASPSGRDNEQF | NA | TRBJ2-1 | TRBV6-5
ASSQSGHGGTGELF | NA | TRBJ2-2 | TRBV4-1
ASSLYAGQGGNTIY | NA | TRBJ1-3 | TRBV3-1/TRBV3-2
ASSWVAQSYGYT | NA | TRBJ1-2 | TRBV27
ASTIRGAGNTIY | NA | TRBJ1-3 | TRBV6-6
ASSQDRGYEQY | NA | TRBJ2-7 | TRBV3-1/TRBV3-2
ASSYERGTEAF | NA | TRBJ1-1 | TRBV28
ASSSRATGGETEAF | once | TRBJ1-1 | TRBV7-9
SARGNTGELF | NA | TRBJ2-2 | TRBV29-1
ASMAGAITAEAF | NA | TRBJ1-1 | TRBV5-1
ASSQEARMNTEAF | NA | TRBJ1-1 | TRBV4-2
ASSPRRQGNYGYT | NA | TRBJ1-2 | TRBV28
ASSLSGRYQETQY | NA | TRBJ2-5 | TRBV11-2
ASRPGGGTDTQY | NA | TRBJ2-3 | TRBV19
ASSLAGTVLQPQH | NA | TRBJ1-5 | TRBV7-9
ASRRGGSYEQY | NA | TRBJ2-7 | TRBV2
ASSRSLTEEQF | NA | TRBJ2-1 | TRBV14
ASSLESPSGRSYEQY | NA | TRBJ2-7 | TRBV7-9
SARGGDTQY | once | TRBJ2-3 | TRBV20-1
AISESENEKLF | NA | TRBJ1-4 | TRBV10-3
ASSQGQGHPWAYNEQF | NA | TRBJ2-1 | TRBV3-1/TRBV3-2
ASRPRQSSYEQY | once | TRBJ2-7 | TRBV7-2
SASGGRAGGNEQF | NA | TRBJ2-1 | TRBV20-1
ASQNPRVFYGYT | NA | TRBJ1-2 | TRBV28
ASSRTSGRENEQF | few | TRBJ2-1 | TRBV7-6
ASSPTGGNEQY | NA | TRBJ2-7 | TRBV14
AISEKDERGGEQY | few | TRBJ2-7 | TRBV10-3
ASSLRLAGVPDEQY | once | TRBJ2-7 | TRBV3-1/TRBV3-2
ASGGQTNSNQPQH | NA | TRBJ1-5 | TRBV2
ATSDPGLASGELF | NA | TRBJ2-2 | TRBV24-1
ASTPDNVYGYT | NA | TRBJ1-2 | TRBV19
ASNSQGYTEAF | NA | TRBJ1-1 | TRBV5-1
ASSLRPGTGVGYT | NA | TRBJ1-2 | TRBV28
SVEHISFYGYT | NA | TRBJ1-2 | TRBV29-1
ASGLWGSAGGYT | NA | TRBJ1-2 | TRBV3-1/TRBV3-2
ASSQERAGNSPLH | few | TRBJ1-6 | TRBV4-1
ASTWDRVGGTQY | NA | TRBJ2-3 | TRBV11-2
ASSTRGASGELF | NA | TRBJ2-2 | TRBV18
ASSRGTSGAGELF | NA | TRBJ2-2 | TRBV2
ASSQESSGGGTQY | NA | TRBJ2-3 | TRBV3-1/TRBV3-2